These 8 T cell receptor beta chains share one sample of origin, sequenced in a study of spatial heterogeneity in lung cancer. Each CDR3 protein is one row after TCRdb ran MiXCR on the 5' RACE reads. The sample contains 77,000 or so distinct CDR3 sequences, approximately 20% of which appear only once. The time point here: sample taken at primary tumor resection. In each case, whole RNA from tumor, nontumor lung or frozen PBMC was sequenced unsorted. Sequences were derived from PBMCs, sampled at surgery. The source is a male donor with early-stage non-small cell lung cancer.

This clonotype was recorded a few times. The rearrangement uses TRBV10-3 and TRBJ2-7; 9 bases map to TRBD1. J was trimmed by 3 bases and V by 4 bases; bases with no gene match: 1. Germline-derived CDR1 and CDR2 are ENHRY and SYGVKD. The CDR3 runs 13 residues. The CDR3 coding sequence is TGTGCCATCAGTGTGGGACAGGGCTACGAGCAGTACTTC. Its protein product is CAISVGQGYEQYF.

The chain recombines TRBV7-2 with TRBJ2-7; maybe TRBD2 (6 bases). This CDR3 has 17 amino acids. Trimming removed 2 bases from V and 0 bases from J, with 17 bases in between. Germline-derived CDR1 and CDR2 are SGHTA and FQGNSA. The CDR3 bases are TGTGCCAGCAGCTTAAGGACCCCGGGGGTCTTCTCCTACGAGCAGTACTTC. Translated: CASSLRTPGVFSYEQYF.

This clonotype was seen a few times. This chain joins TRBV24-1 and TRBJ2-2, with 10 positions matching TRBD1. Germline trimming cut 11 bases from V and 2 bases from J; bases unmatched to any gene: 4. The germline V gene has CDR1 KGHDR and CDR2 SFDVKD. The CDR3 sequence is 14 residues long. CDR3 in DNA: TGTGCCATCGGGACAGGGGTAAACACCGGGGAGCTGTTTTTT. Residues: CAIGTGVNTGELFF.

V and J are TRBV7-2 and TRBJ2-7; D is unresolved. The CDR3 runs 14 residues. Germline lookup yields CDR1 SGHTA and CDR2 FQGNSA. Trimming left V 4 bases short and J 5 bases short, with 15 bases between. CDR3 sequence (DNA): TGTGCCAGCAGCTCTAACTCCTTTTTGGACGAGCAGTACTTC. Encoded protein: CASSSNSFLDEQYF.

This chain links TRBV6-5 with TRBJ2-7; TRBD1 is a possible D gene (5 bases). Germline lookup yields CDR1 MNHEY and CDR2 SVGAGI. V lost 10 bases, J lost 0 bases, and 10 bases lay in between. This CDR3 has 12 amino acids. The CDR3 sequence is CATRTLSYEQYF. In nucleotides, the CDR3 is TGTGCCACACGGACACTCTCCTACGAGCAGTACTTC.

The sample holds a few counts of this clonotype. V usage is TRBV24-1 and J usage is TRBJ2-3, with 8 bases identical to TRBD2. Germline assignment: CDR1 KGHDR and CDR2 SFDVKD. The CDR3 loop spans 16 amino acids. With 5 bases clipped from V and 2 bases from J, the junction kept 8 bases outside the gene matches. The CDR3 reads CATSGQAGEYTDTQYF. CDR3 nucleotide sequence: TGTGCCACCAGTGGCCAAGCGGGGGAATACACAGATACGCAGTATTTT.

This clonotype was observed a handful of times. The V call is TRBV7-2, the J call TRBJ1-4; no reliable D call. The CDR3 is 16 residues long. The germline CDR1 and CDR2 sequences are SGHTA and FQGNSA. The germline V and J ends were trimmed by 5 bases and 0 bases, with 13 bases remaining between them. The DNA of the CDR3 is TGTGCCAGCAGCACCCAACGGCAAGCAACTAATGAAAAACTGTTTTTT. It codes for CASSTQRQATNEKLFF.

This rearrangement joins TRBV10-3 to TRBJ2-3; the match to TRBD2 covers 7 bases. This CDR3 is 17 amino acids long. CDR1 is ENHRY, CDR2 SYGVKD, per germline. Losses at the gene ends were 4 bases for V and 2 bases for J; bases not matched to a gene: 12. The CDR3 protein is CAISGGGLTSDTDTQYF. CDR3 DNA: TGTGCCATCAGTGGGGGGGGACTGACCTCCGACACAGATACGCAGTATTTT.